Below are 16 T cell receptor beta chains sequenced from a single sample in a study of blood T cells in healthy people across ages. The second PCR ran about 6 to 12 cycles with a sample-barcoded 5' primer and J-beta primers. MiXCR was run by TCRdb on the 5' RACE reads, yielding one entry per CDR3 protein. The sample carries more than 700,000 distinct CDR3 sequences, more than 35% recorded once. The sequencing input was blood. The receptor source for this set is a man aged 80 or over in good health.

The chain employs TRBV29-1 and TRBJ2-3, with a tentative D call TRBD2 (6 bases). This CDR3 is 13 amino acids long. Germline-derived CDR1 and CDR2 are SQVTM and ANQGSEA. The germline V and J ends were trimmed by 7 bases and 5 bases, with 16 bases remaining between them. CDR3 DNA sequence: TGCAGCGCCGGGGGAGGCACCCGAGATACGCAGTATTTT. Amino acid sequence: CSAGGGTRDTQYF.

This clonotype was counted between two and nine times. This chain connects TRBV20-1 to TRBJ1-2; D gene ambiguous. Trimming took off 1 base at V and 6 bases at J, with 6 bases between the two ends. The CDR3 length is 11 residues. From germline, CDR1 is DFQATT and CDR2 SNEGSKA (reference sequence). The CDR3 nucleotides are TGCAGTGCTAGAGTGGCGGATGGCTACACCTTC. Residues: CSARVADGYTF.

The chain employs TRBV7-9 and TRBJ1-1; no reliable D call. V lost 3 bases, J lost 4 bases, and 9 bases lay in between. This CDR3 region has 13 residues. Looked up from germline, CDR1 is SEHNR and CDR2 is FQNEAQ (reference sequence). The CDR3 DNA sequence: TGTGCCAGCAGCTTCACGTCGGCCACTGAAGCTTTCTTT. Amino acids: CASSFTSATEAFF.

This clonotype was recorded a few times. This sequence joins TRBV24-1 and TRBJ2-1; perhaps D is TRBD1 or TRBD2 (5 bases each). CDR1 and CDR2 from the germline V gene are KGHDR and SFDVKD. CDR3 size: 16 residues. Trimming took 7 bases from V and 0 from J, leaving 15 bases between them. The chain's CDR3 is CATSDQGRSSYNEQFF. The CDR3 DNA sequence: TGTGCCACCAGCGACCAGGGACGGAGCTCCTACAATGAGCAGTTCTTC.

The rearrangement links TRBV7-2 to TRBJ2-1; 9 nucleotides match TRBD1. Unmatched junction bases numbered 6, after V lost 1 base and J lost 8 bases. This CDR3 contains 15 residues. Germline V gene data show CDR1 as SGHTA and CDR2 as FQGNSA. CDR3 loop: CASSLGGTGFDEQFF. In DNA form, the CDR3 reads TGTGCCAGCAGCTTAGGTGGGACAGGGTTCGATGAGCAGTTCTTC.

This chain links TRBV7-9 with TRBJ2-5, with TRBD1 matching over 8 bases. The V gene end was trimmed by 6 bases and the J gene end by 2 bases; junction bases not matched to a gene: 5. The germline V gene has CDR1 SEHNR and CDR2 FQNEAQ (reference sequence). This CDR3 is built from 14 residues. The CDR3 nucleotides read TGTGCCAGCAGACCTCGGACAGGGCAAGAGACCCAGTACTTC. It translates to CASRPRTGQETQYF.

This chain uses TRBV5-1 with TRBJ2-6; D not resolved. The CDR3 runs 14 residues. Per germline, CDR1 SGHRS and CDR2 YFSETQ. V was shortened by 0 bases and J by 4 bases, with 5 bases between the two germline ends. Here the CDR3 reads CASSLAEGANVLTF. The CDR3 DNA reads as TGCGCCAGCAGCTTGGCCGAAGGGGCCAACGTCCTGACTTTC.

The genes are TRBV7-2 and TRBJ2-1, with 11 positions matching TRBD2. The J segment lost 8 bases and the V segment lost 0 bases, leaving 21 bases of the junction unmatched. This CDR3 spans 21 amino acids. CDR1 is SGHTA and CDR2 is FQGNSA in the germline V gene. CDR3 sequence reads: CASSLAVPLGLAGGVYDEQFF. The CDR3 DNA follows: TGTGCCAGCAGCTTAGCCGTCCCCTTAGGGTTAGCGGGGGGGGTGTACGATGAGCAGTTCTTC.

This clonotype was seen at least ten times. The CDR3 bases are TGCGCCAGCAGCTTGGGGGGCGGGACTCAGTACCAAGAGACCCAGTACTTC. Encoded protein: CASSLGGGTQYQETQYF. The chain couples TRBV5-1 to TRBJ2-5; possibly TRBD2 for D (6 bases). The CDR3 extends over 17 amino acids. Germline V gene lookup returns CDR1 SGHRS and CDR2 YFSETQ. The V end lost 0 bases, the J end lost 0 bases, and 15 bases lay between the germline ends.

This clonotype was observed a handful of times. The V call is TRBV20-1, the J call TRBJ2-4, with a tentative D call TRBD2 (6 bases). From germline, CDR1 is DFQATT and CDR2 SNEGSKA (reference sequence). This CDR3 is built from 12 residues. Between the trimmed V and J ends, which lost 7 bases and 13 bases, there was a span of 20 bases. CDR3: CSGRLEGHEQYF. The CDR3 DNA sequence: TGCAGTGGAAGACTAGAGGGGCATGAGCAGTACTTC.

This chain joins TRBV5-8 and TRBJ2-5; TRBD2 matches at 10 bases. This CDR3 has 15 amino acids. Trimming at V came to 3 bases and at J to 0 bases, leaving 2 bases not matched to a gene. Germline CDR1 reads SGHTS; CDR2 reads YDEGEE. The CDR3 sequence is CASSWGLANQETQYF. The CDR3 coding sequence is TGTGCCAGCAGCTGGGGACTAGCGAACCAAGAGACCCAGTACTTC. The whole variable domain, filled in from reference TRBV5-8 and TRBJ2-5, reads EAGVTQSPTHLIKTRGQQATLRCSPISGHTSVYWYQQALGLGLQFLLWYDEGEERNRGNFPPRFSGRQFPNYSSELNVNALELEDSALYLCASSWGLANQETQYFGPGTRLLVL.

Comment on this clonotype: Compared with germline, one end of the junction differs, possibly owing to a read error. CDR3 bases: TGCGGTGCGCCTGCGGGAGCTGTTGAGCAGTTCTTC. Encoded protein: CGAPAGAVEQFF. The chain couples TRBV20-1 to TRBJ2-1; TRBD2 agrees at 7 bases. The length of the CDR3 is 12 residues. CDR1 is DFQATT and CDR2 is SNEGSKA in the germline V gene (reference sequence).

The chain uses TRBV18 and TRBJ2-7; D uncertain. Between the trimmed V and J ends, which lost 3 bases and 2 bases, there was a span of 11 bases. The CDR3 totals 14 residues. Germline V gene lookup returns CDR1 KGHSH and CDR2 LQKENI. The CDR3 loop reads CASSPSMSAYEQYF. The CDR3 nucleotides are TGTGCCAGCTCACCCAGCATGTCCGCCTACGAGCAGTACTTC. The full variable domain, with the rest looked up from reference TRBV18 and TRBJ2-7, is NAGVMQNPRHLVRRRGQEARLRCSPMKGHSHVYWYRQLPEEGLKFMVYLQKENIIDESGMPKERFSAEFPKEGPSILRIQQVVRGDSAAYFCASSPSMSAYEQYFGPGTRLTVT.

Turning to this clonotype: One end of the junction is discordant with germline, which a read error may explain. The chain employs TRBV12-3 or TRBV12-4 and TRBJ2-3; perhaps TRBD1 as D (5 bases). The CDR3 loop spans 14 amino acids. The CDR3 nucleotides are TGTGCCAGCAGGGGAAGACAGAGCACAGGTACGCAGTATTTT. Translating it yields CASRGRQSTGTQYF.

The V call is TRBV13, the J call TRBJ2-5; a possible D gene is TRBD2 (6 bases). Trimming removed 6 bases from V and 11 bases from J, with 25 bases in between. The CDR3 covers 15 residues. The germline gives CDR1 PRHDT, CDR2 FYEKMQ (reference sequence). Here the CDR3 DNA reads TGTGCCAGCAGAATGGGACTGGGTCCCTACAATGAGCAGTACTTC. It yields the protein CASRMGLGPYNEQYF. The full variable domain, with the rest looked up from reference TRBV13 and TRBJ2-5, is AAGVIQSPRHLIKEKRETATLKCYPIPRHDTVYWYQQGPGQDPQFLISFYEKMQSDKGSIPDRFSAQQFSDYHSELNMSSLELGDSALYFCASRMGLGPYNEQYFGPGTRLLVL.

V is TRBV4-1 and J is TRBJ2-4; D is unresolved. Trimming pared 0 bases from V and 2 bases from J, leaving 11 bases between. Germline CDR1 reads MGHRA; CDR2 reads YSYEKL. This CDR3 is built from 16 residues. CDR3 bases: TGCGCCAGCAGCCAAGAAATAACTGGGACCAAAAACATTCAGTACTTC. Encoded protein: CASSQEITGTKNIQYF.